One and the same sample provided the 20 T cell receptor beta chains below, sequenced in a study of regulatory T cells in long-lasting Graves disease. Construction of TCR beta libraries relied on iRepertoire HTBI primers and on Arm-PCR targeting CDR3 regions. MiXCR was run by TCRdb on the multiplex PCR reads, yielding one entry per CDR3 protein. The table includes 450,000 to 600,000 distinct CDR3 sequences, 16% detected once. Time point: newly diagnosed GD, antithyroid drugs for less than 3 months. PBMC-extracted RNA yielded the TCR library. This sample also appeared in a second study, on T cells in Graves' hyperthyroidism and ophthalmopathy.

Material: peripheral blood mononuclear cells (PBMCs), obtained at new diagnosis, from a patient treated with antithyroid drugs. The receptors were gathered from a man in his forties with Graves disease.

This clonotype was detected only a few times. The chain employs TRBV29-1 and TRBJ2-5; 10 bases line up with TRBD1. CDR3 size: 16 residues. V trimming: 2 bases; J trimming: 6 bases; junction bases outside the gene matches: 12. Germline values: CDR1 SQVTM, CDR2 ANQGSEA. The CDR3 is CSVERVTRQGAKTQYF. The DNA of the CDR3 is TGCAGCGTTGAACGCGTAACTCGACAGGGGGCGAAGACCCAGTACTTC.

There are many counts of this clonotype. The chain joins TRBV5-1 to TRBJ2-1, with a tentative D call TRBD2 (5 bases). V lost 0 bases to trimming and J lost 9 bases, with 16 bases between them. The CDR3 totals 15 residues. Germline loops: CDR1 SGHRS, CDR2 YFSETQ. CDR3 in DNA: TGCGCCAGCAGCTTGGCCGGAACTAGTAACAGTGAGCAGTTCTTC. Amino acid sequence: CASSLAGTSNSEQFF.

The chain has TRBV4-1 and TRBJ2-5, with D possibly matching TRBD2 (6 bases). The germline V gene has CDR1 MGHRA and CDR2 YSYEKL. This CDR3 is 14 amino acids long. The V and J ends lost 5 bases and 1 base respectively, with 11 bases between them. CDR3 nucleotide sequence: TGCGCCAGCAGCAAGGGACTTCTCCAAGAGACCCAGTACTTC. Amino acids: CASSKGLLQETQYF.

This CDR3 reads CASSPRIAGAADTQYF. The DNA of the CDR3 is TGTGCCAGCAGCCCCCGGATAGCGGGAGCGGCAGATACGCAGTATTTT. The genes are TRBV9 and TRBJ2-3; TRBD2 agrees at 9 bases. The CDR3 length is 16 residues. V was clipped by 4 bases and J by 4 bases; unmatched bases: 10. Germline V gene sequence: CDR1 SGDLS, CDR2 YYNGEE.

This clonotype was picked up many times. J is TRBJ2-3 and V is TRBV14; D might be TRBD2 (6 bases). This CDR3 spans 16 amino acids. V was trimmed by 1 base and J by 4 bases, leaving 15 bases between them. The germline gives CDR1 SGHDN, CDR2 FVKESK. DNA for the CDR3: TGTGCCAGCAGCCAAGTTGCGGGAAGAGGGGCAGATACGCAGTATTTT. Translating it yields CASSQVAGRGADTQYF.

This clonotype was detected many times. The gene calls are TRBV20-1 and TRBJ2-7, with TRBD2 as a possible D gene (5 bases). Germline V gives CDR1 DFQATT, CDR2 SNEGSKA (reference sequence). V lost 0 bases and J lost 2, with 14 bases in between. The CDR3 is 15 residues long. CDR3 in DNA: TGCAGTGCTAGAGATGAGCTAAGCGGTACCTACGAGCAGTACTTC. It translates to CSARDELSGTYEQYF.

At least ten counts were recorded for this clonotype. The rearrangement uses TRBV24-1 and TRBJ2-3; no clear D gene. Germline lookup yields CDR1 KGHDR and CDR2 SFDVKD. This CDR3 region has 15 residues. The V end lost 5 bases, the J end lost 2 bases, and 13 bases lay between the germline ends. CDR3 coding DNA: TGTGCCACCAGTGTCGGCAGCTCGAACACAGATACGCAGTATTTT. It codes for CATSVGSSNTDTQYF.

The chain recombines TRBV29-1 with TRBJ2-7; tentatively, D is TRBD1 (8 bases). The CDR3 covers 13 residues. Trimming cost V 7 bases and J 1 base, with 14 bases left between them. CDR1 and CDR2 (germline): SQVTM, ANQGSEA. In DNA, the CDR3 is TGCAGCGGTAAACAGGGGGGGTCCTACGAGCAGTACTTC. This sequence encodes CSGKQGGSYEQYF.

There are many counts of this clonotype. This chain links TRBV5-5 with TRBJ2-1; the match to TRBD2 covers 16 bases. V shed 4 bases and J 7 bases; nucleotides not matched to a gene: 8. This CDR3 has 17 residues. CDR1 is SGHKS, CDR2 YYEKEE, per germline (reference sequence). The CDR3 DNA is TGTGCCAGCAGCGGGGGACTAGCGGGAGGGATGTGGAATGAGCAGTTCTTC. This encodes CASSGGLAGGMWNEQFF.

This clonotype has a count of ten or more. The chain is built from TRBV2 and TRBJ2-5; the D is unclear. V was cut by 7 bases and J by 0 bases, with 12 bases left in between. Germline V gene sequence: CDR1 SNHLY, CDR2 FYNNEI. The CDR3 length is 14 residues. CDR3 region: CASIVTEYQETQYF. CDR3 DNA: TGTGCCAGCATAGTAACAGAGTACCAAGAGACCCAGTACTTC. The full variable domain, completed using reference TRBV2 and TRBJ2-5, is EPEVTQTPSHQVTQMGQEVILRCVPISNHLYFYWYRQILGQKVEFLVSFYNNEISEKSEIFDDQFSVERPDGSNFTLKIRSTKLEDSAMYFCASIVTEYQETQYFGPGTRLLVL.

This clonotype came up many times. The rearrangement joins TRBV7-9 to TRBJ2-7; tentative D call: TRBD2 (5 bases). Trimming removed 4 bases from V and 2 bases from J, with 12 bases in between. The CDR3 extends over 14 amino acids. Germline V lookup: CDR1 SEHNR, CDR2 FQNEAQ (reference sequence). This CDR3 reads CASSSTAGPYEQYF. DNA of the CDR3: TGTGCCAGCAGCTCGACTGCGGGCCCCTACGAGCAGTACTTC. The whole variable domain, filled in from reference TRBV7-9 and TRBJ2-7, reads DTGVSQNPRHKITKRGQNVTFRCDPISEHNRLYWYRQTLGQGPEFLTYFQNEAQLEKSRLLSDRFSAERPKGSFSTLEIQRTEQGDSAMYLCASSSTAGPYEQYFGPGTRLTVT.

There are many counts of this clonotype. The chain is built from TRBV3-1 and TRBJ2-7; the D gene is possibly TRBD1 (5 bases). V gave up 0 bases and J gave up 5 bases, with 17 bases separating them. CDR1 LGHDT and CDR2 YNNKEL come from the germline V gene (reference sequence). CDR3 length: 16 amino acids. CDR3 region: CASSQEARSQGNEQYF. The DNA for the CDR3 is TGTGCCAGCAGCCAAGAAGCCCGCTCTCAGGGAAACGAGCAGTACTTC.

This clonotype was recorded only once. The chain links TRBV4-1 to TRBJ2-7; 8 nucleotides align to TRBD2. The J segment lost 0 bases and the V segment lost 4 bases, leaving 8 bases of the junction unmatched. Germline assignment: CDR1 MGHRA and CDR2 YSYEKL. This CDR3 contains 16 residues. Written as DNA, the CDR3 is TGCGCCAGCAGCCCCCCTGGCGGGAGGCCCTCCTACGAGCAGTACTTC. It specifies CASSPPGGRPSYEQYF.

This clonotype has more than one count but fewer than ten. The V and J genes are TRBV7-2 and TRBJ2-2; D unresolved. The CDR3 loop spans 16 amino acids. Germline values: CDR1 SGHTA, CDR2 FQGNSA. V was cut by 5 bases and J by 4 bases, with 17 bases left in between. CDR3 DNA: TGTGCCAGCAGCCCACGACTGGACCGGGTCACCGGGGAGCTGTTTTTT. Translation: CASSPRLDRVTGELFF.

V is TRBV28 and J is TRBJ2-3, with a possible D match to TRBD1 (5 bases). The CDR3 has 16 amino acids. CDR1 and CDR2 (germline): MDHEN, SYDVKM. Trimming removed 5 bases from V and 2 bases from J, with 17 bases in between. The CDR3 loop reads CASSPWTPTFTDTQYF. The CDR3 DNA reads TGTGCCAGCAGTCCTTGGACACCCACATTCACAGATACGCAGTATTTT.

This sequence joins TRBV24-1 and TRBJ2-2; 10 bases map to TRBD2. The CDR3 totals 14 residues. CDR1 and CDR2 (germline): KGHDR, SFDVKD. The J segment lost 7 bases and the V segment lost 7 bases, leaving 5 bases of the junction unmatched. CDR3 sequence (DNA): TGTGCCACCAGGCTAGCGGGAGACAGCGGGGAGCTGTTTTTT. It yields the protein CATRLAGDSGELFF.

This clonotype was seen ten or more times. This chain joins TRBV6-2 or TRBV6-3 and TRBJ1-1, with TRBD1 identical over 8 bases. This CDR3 is built from 15 residues. V lost 5 bases to trimming and J lost 1 base; unmatched junction nucleotides: 6. Germline loops: CDR1 MNHEY, CDR2 SVGEGT. The CDR3 DNA is TGTGCCAGCAGTCTAGACAGGGGAGCGAACACTGAAGCTTTCTTT. Translation: CASSLDRGANTEAFF.

This clonotype has ten or more counts. CDR3 loop: CSAMVWGQGNTEAFF. CDR3 sequence (DNA): TGCAGTGCTATGGTCTGGGGACAGGGGAACACTGAAGCTTTCTTT. The chain joins TRBV20-1 to TRBJ1-1; 9 bases line up with TRBD1. Germline V gene data show CDR1 as DFQATT and CDR2 as SNEGSKA (reference sequence). This CDR3 has 15 amino acids. With 4 bases clipped from V and 1 base from J, the junction kept 7 bases outside the gene matches.

This clonotype was observed at least ten times. This chain uses TRBV5-5 with TRBJ2-1; perhaps TRBD1 as D (6 bases). Germline CDR1 reads SGHKS; CDR2 reads YYEKEE (reference sequence). The CDR3 is 15 amino acids. V shed 2 bases and J shed 2 bases, with 11 bases lying between them. CDR3 sequence reads: CASSFMGAAYNEQFF. The CDR3 nucleotides are TGTGCCAGCAGCTTTATGGGGGCCGCCTACAATGAGCAGTTCTTC.

The chain recombines TRBV2 with TRBJ2-1; 14 bases line up with TRBD2. Trimming cost V 4 bases and J 9 bases; bases outside gene matches: 8. Looked up from germline, CDR1 is SNHLY and CDR2 is FYNNEI. This CDR3 contains 16 residues. CDR3: CASSAGTSGSGSEQFF. The CDR3 bases are TGTGCCAGCAGTGCCGGGACTAGCGGGAGCGGAAGTGAGCAGTTCTTC.